These 17 T cell receptor beta chains originate from one sample sequenced in a study of naive and memory T cell subsets. Two oligonucleotides, mixed equimolar, formed the beta constant-region primer covering TRBC1 and TRBC2. Four rounds of PCR amplified the ligated cDNA using nested alpha and beta constant-region primers plus SP2. TCRdb reanalysed the UMI-ligation and nested PCR reads using MiXCR and keeps one entry per CDR3 protein. This sample has around 110,000 distinct CDR3 sequences, with roughly 36% found just once. The sample was central memory CD4+ T cells from blood. The receptor set was obtained from a human donor in good health.

The rearrangement joins TRBV29-1 to TRBJ2-7; 7 bases map to TRBD2. This CDR3 spans 11 amino acids. The V and J ends lost 6 bases and 4 bases, in that order; junction bases with no gene match: 3. Per germline, CDR1 SQVTM and CDR2 ANQGSEA. The CDR3 region is CSVGGGYEQYF. The CDR3, as DNA: TGCAGCGTGGGGGGGGGATACGAGCAGTACTTC.

This clonotype was seen a handful of times. This sequence joins TRBV18 and TRBJ1-1; TRBD1 is a possible D gene (6 bases). Germline CDR1 is KGHSH and CDR2 is LQKENI. Trimming cost V 2 bases and J 3 bases, with 10 bases left between them. This CDR3 comprises 14 residues. CDR3: CASSPEGGDTEAFF. The CDR3 nucleotides are TGTGCCAGCTCACCAGAGGGGGGGGACACTGAAGCTTTCTTT.

V gene TRBV28 combines with J gene TRBJ2-1; D may be TRBD1 (6 bases). Germline V gives CDR1 MDHEN, CDR2 SYDVKM. V lost 5 bases and J 14 bases, leaving 19 bases between the germline ends. The CDR3 covers 13 residues. The CDR3 region is CASSGLTGIREFF. CDR3 bases: TGTGCCAGCAGTGGATTGACAGGCATCAGGGAGTTCTTC.

The chain joins TRBV9 to TRBJ2-7; 7 bases match TRBD1. CDR3 size: 14 residues. From germline, CDR1 is SGDLS and CDR2 YYNGEE. V shed 2 bases, J shed 5 bases, and the junction held 7 bases outside the gene matches. CDR3 sequence (DNA): TGTGCCAGCAGCGTCGGGACAGAAGGGAACGAGCAGTACTTC. This codes for CASSVGTEGNEQYF.

This clonotype was seen a few times. The chain couples TRBV20-1 to TRBJ2-3; no clear D gene. V was pared by 0 bases and J by 10 bases, with 20 bases between. Germline CDR1 DFQATT, CDR2 SNEGSKA (reference sequence). The CDR3 totals 15 residues. CDR3: CSARDSSSPGVAQYF. CDR3 nucleotides: TGCAGTGCTAGAGATAGTAGCTCACCCGGTGTTGCGCAGTATTTT.

The rearrangement uses TRBV28 and TRBJ2-7; D uncertain. With 8 bases removed from V and 2 bases from J, the gap between germline ends came to 13 bases. The germline V gene has CDR1 MDHEN and CDR2 SYDVKM. CDR3 length: 13 amino acids. For the CDR3, the DNA is TGTGCCAGCCGCCCCGGACCGCCCTACGAGCAGTACTTC. Amino acids: CASRPGPPYEQYF.

This clonotype was seen only a few times. The V gene is TRBV25-1, the J gene TRBJ1-1; the D is unclear. CDR1 is MGHDK, CDR2 SYGVNS, per germline. This CDR3 has 13 amino acids. Trimming removed 7 bases from V and 1 base from J, with 10 bases in between. CDR3 protein: CASKEGKNTEAFF. CDR3 in DNA: TGTGCCAGCAAAGAGGGTAAGAACACTGAAGCTTTCTTT. Drawing the rest from reference TRBV25-1 and TRBJ1-1, the complete variable domain is EADIYQTPRYLVIGTGKKITLECSQTMGHDKMYWYQQDPGMELHLIHYSYGVNSTEKGDLSSESTVSRIRTEHFPLTLESARPSHTSQYLCASKEGKNTEAFFGQGTRLTVV.

This clonotype was detected only a few times. The junction shows a germline mismatch at one end, possibly a read error. The chain joins TRBV3-1 to TRBJ2-1; D is unclear. Germline V gives CDR1 LGHDT, CDR2 YNNKEL (reference sequence). The CDR3 is 17 residues long. CDR3 DNA sequence: TGTGCCGGCAGCCAAGAAGGGATCAGCCTATCCTACAATGAGCAGTTCTTC. It encodes CAGSQEGISLSYNEQFF.

This clonotype was counted at least ten times. The rearrangement uses TRBV29-1 and TRBJ1-2; D gene uncertain. The CDR3 runs 13 residues. Per germline, CDR1 SQVTM and CDR2 ANQGSEA. Deletions cut 0 bases from V and 8 bases from J, with 13 bases between. DNA of the CDR3: TGCAGCGTTGAAGATCTGCGGGTTGGAGGCTACACCTTC. This gives the protein CSVEDLRVGGYTF.

In this sample, this clonotype turned up a few times. V and J are TRBV10-3 and TRBJ2-1, with TRBD2 identical over 12 bases. CDR1 and CDR2 from the germline V gene are ENHRY and SYGVKD. This CDR3 is built from 14 residues. CDR3 coding DNA: TGTGCTTCGGGGCAAACTAGCGGGGGGAATGAGCAGTTCTTC. This gives the protein CASGQTSGGNEQFF.

The chain joins TRBV28 to TRBJ1-2; D not certain. V was cut by 5 bases and J by 8 bases, with 9 bases left in between. CDR1 is MDHEN and CDR2 is SYDVKM in the germline V gene. This CDR3 spans 11 amino acids. CDR3 in amino acids: CASSTRQGYTF. The DNA of the CDR3 is TGTGCCAGCAGTACTCGTCAGGGCTACACCTTC.

This chain connects TRBV9 to TRBJ2-5; 11 bases fit TRBD2. Unmatched junction bases numbered 6, after V lost 3 bases and J lost 5 bases. Germline V gene data show CDR1 as SGDLS and CDR2 as YYNGEE. There are 15 residues in the CDR3. The DNA of the CDR3 is TGTGCCAGCAGCGCTAGCGGGAGGAGGGGGGAGACCCAGTACTTC. Protein sequence: CASSASGRRGETQYF.

The J gene is TRBJ2-3, the V gene TRBV5-1, with 8 bases fitting TRBD1. The ends lost 5 bases at V and 2 bases at J; junction bases unmatched: 4. Germline loops: CDR1 SGHRS, CDR2 YFSETQ. The CDR3 loop spans 14 amino acids. CDR3 in amino acids: CASRQGGDTDTQYF. The CDR3 nucleotides are TGCGCCAGCAGACAGGGGGGAGACACAGATACGCAGTATTTT.

The chain couples TRBV7-2 to TRBJ2-5; 10 bases are shared with TRBD1. Germline values: CDR1 SGHTA, CDR2 FQGNSA. This CDR3 has 15 amino acids. J gave up 5 bases and V 4 bases, and 7 bases lay outside the gene matches. In DNA form, the CDR3 reads TGTGCCAGCAGCTCCCGGGACAGGGGACGGGAGACCCAGTACTTC. It encodes CASSSRDRGRETQYF.

This chain links TRBV4-3 with TRBJ2-7, with no clear D. V shed 5 bases and J shed 4 bases, with 12 bases lying between them. The germline gives CDR1 LGHNA, CDR2 YSLEER. The CDR3 contains 13 residues. CDR3 protein: CASSWSVRYEQYF. The CDR3 nucleotides read TGCGCCAGCAGCTGGTCAGTTAGATACGAGCAGTACTTC.

This chain links TRBV7-6 with TRBJ2-1; D might be TRBD1 (5 bases). Germline V gene sequence: CDR1 SGHVS, CDR2 FNYEAQ. Between the trimmed V and J ends, which lost 8 bases and 0 bases, there was a span of 8 bases. This CDR3 is built from 13 residues. The DNA for the CDR3 is TGTGCCAGCCAGGGAAGCTCCTACAATGAGCAGTTCTTC. Amino acids: CASQGSSYNEQFF.

This clonotype was seen only a few times. This rearrangement joins TRBV13 to TRBJ1-1; weak D call: TRBD1 (6 bases). The CDR3 loop spans 15 amino acids. V lost 5 bases and J 0 bases, leaving 13 bases between the germline ends. In germline, CDR1 is PRHDT, CDR2 FYEKMQ (reference sequence). The CDR3 is CASSPGGSLNTEAFF. Here the CDR3 DNA reads TGTGCCAGCAGCCCGGGGGGCAGCCTGAACACTGAAGCTTTCTTT.